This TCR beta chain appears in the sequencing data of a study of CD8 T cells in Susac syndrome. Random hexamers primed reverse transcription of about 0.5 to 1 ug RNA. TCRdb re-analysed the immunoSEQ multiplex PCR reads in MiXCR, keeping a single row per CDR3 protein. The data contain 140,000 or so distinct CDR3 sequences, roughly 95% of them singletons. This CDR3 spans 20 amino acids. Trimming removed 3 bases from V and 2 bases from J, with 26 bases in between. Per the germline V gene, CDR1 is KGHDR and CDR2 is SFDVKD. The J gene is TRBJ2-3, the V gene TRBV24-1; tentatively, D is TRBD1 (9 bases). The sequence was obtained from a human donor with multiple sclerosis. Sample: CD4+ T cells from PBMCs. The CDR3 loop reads CATSDTSGGQGPLYTDTQYF. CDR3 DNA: TGTGCCACCAGTGATACAAGCGGGGGACAGGGCCCGCTCTACACAGATACGCAGTATTTT.